These 15 T cell receptor beta chains were sequenced from one sample in a study of memory CD4+ T cells and cytomegalovirus serostatus. Clones were sequenced by immunoSEQ multiplex PCR, and TCRdb holds only the in-frame ones, with some missing. Of fewer than 90,000 clones in the sample, around four fifths are singletons; the top ten hold roughly 2.6%. Single viable CD3+CD4+CD8-CD45RO+ cells were sorted as the memory CD4+ T cells. Sequenced input: memory CD4+ T cells from blood. The source is an adult in good health and CMV-seropositive.

The J gene is TRBJ2-3, the V gene TRBV7-9, with D tentatively TRBD1 (6 bases). The germline V gene encodes CDR1 SEHNR and CDR2 FQNEAQ (reference sequence). Trimming left V 7 bases short and J 2 bases short, with 16 bases between. This CDR3 is built from 15 residues. Here the CDR3 reads CASIRGSGNTDTQYF. CDR3 bases: TGTGCCAGCATAAGGGGGAGCGGAAACACAGATACGCAGTATTTT. Based on the CDR3 plus reference TRBV7-9 and TRBJ2-3, the full variable domain is DTGVSQNPRHKITKRGQNVTFRCDPISEHNRLYWYRQTLGQGPEFLTYFQNEAQLEKSRLLSDRFSAERPKGSFSTLEIQRTEQGDSAMYLCASIRGSGNTDTQYFGPGTRLTVL.

The chain links TRBV19 to TRBJ2-7, with D possibly being TRBD2 (5 bases). CDR1 is LNHDA, CDR2 SQIVND, per germline (reference sequence). Trimming took off 6 bases at V and 0 bases at J, with 21 bases between the two ends. The CDR3 sequence is 17 residues long. CDR3 protein: CASRPERTDCSSYEQYV. DNA for the CDR3: TGTGCCAGTAGGCCCGAGAGGACGGACTGTAGCTCCTACGAGCAGTACGTC.

The chain combines TRBV6-5 with TRBJ1-2, with D possibly TRBD1 on 6 matching bases. The V and J ends lost 6 bases and 4 bases respectively, with 18 bases between them. Germline assignment: CDR1 MNHEY and CDR2 SVGAGI. The CDR3 contains 15 residues. CDR3 bases: TGTGCCAGCAGGGAAAACAGGGCAACAGGCTATGGCTACACCTTC. It is translated as CASRENRATGYGYTF.

This chain connects TRBV27 to TRBJ1-2; D not resolved. Germline values: CDR1 MNHEY, CDR2 SMNVEV (reference sequence). The CDR3 is 13 amino acids. V was pared by 3 bases and J by 0 bases, with 5 bases between. This CDR3 is CASSLQANYGYTF. CDR3 sequence (DNA): TGTGCCAGCAGTTTGCAGGCTAACTATGGCTACACCTTC.

The chain recombines TRBV5-6 with TRBJ2-7, with 13 bases that match TRBD2. The V gene's germline CDR1 is SGHDT and CDR2 YYEEEE. V lost 0 bases and J lost 3; bases outside the gene matches: 0. The CDR3 is 15 residues long. The CDR3 nucleotides are TGTGCCAGCAGCTTGGGACTAGCGGGAGGCTACGAGCAGTACGTC. Translating gives CASSLGLAGGYEQYV.

The CDR3 loop reads CASSFWQGPYNEQFF. CDR3 in DNA: TGTGCCAGCAGTTTTTGGCAGGGTCCCTACAATGAGCAGTTCTTC. The V gene is TRBV28, the J gene TRBJ2-1; weak D call: TRBD1 (5 bases). Per germline, CDR1 MDHEN and CDR2 SYDVKM. The CDR3 has 15 residues. Trimming removed 3 bases from V and 2 bases from J, with 11 bases in between.

The chain couples TRBV9 to TRBJ1-5, with D unresolved. Germline V lookup: CDR1 SGDLS, CDR2 YYNGEE. The CDR3 has 13 residues. Deletions cut 4 bases from V and 1 base from J, with 6 bases between. CDR3 nucleotides: TGTGCCAGCAGCCCCCGGAGCAATCAGCCCCAGCATTTT. This codes for CASSPRSNQPQHF.

This clone was picked up a small number of times. The CDR3 sequence is CAWSVSRQGRPQPQHF. Here the CDR3 DNA reads TGTGCCTGGAGTGTAAGTCGACAGGGGCGGCCTCAGCCCCAGCATTTT. This chain joins TRBV30 and TRBJ1-5; 8 positions agree with TRBD1. This CDR3 is 16 amino acids long. V dropped 0 bases and J dropped 6; count of bases not matched to a gene: 10. Germline values: CDR1 GTSNPN, CDR2 SVGIG (reference sequence).

This clone was picked up a small number of times. The J gene is TRBJ2-5, the V gene TRBV5-6; D remains ambiguous. Trimming removed 4 bases at V and 2 bases at J, with 15 bases between. CDR1 and CDR2 (germline): SGHDT, YYEEEE. This CDR3 contains 15 residues. This CDR3 is CASSPGPLRQETQYF. For the CDR3, the DNA is TGTGCCAGCAGCCCCGGGCCCTTACGACAAGAGACCCAGTACTTC.

The gene calls are TRBV5-4 and TRBJ1-2; no reliable D call. The germline V and J ends were trimmed by 0 bases and 4 bases, with 19 bases remaining between them. The CDR3 is 17 amino acids. In germline, CDR1 is SGHNT, CDR2 YYREEE (reference sequence). This CDR3 reads CASSLGPAPGSAYGYTF. CDR3 sequence (DNA): TGTGCCAGCAGCTTGGGGCCCGCTCCCGGGAGCGCCTATGGCTACACCTTC.

V gene TRBV14 combines with J gene TRBJ2-3; 9 bases line up with TRBD2. CDR1 SGHDN and CDR2 FVKESK come from the germline V gene. The CDR3 is 16 amino acids. Trimming removed 3 bases from V and 3 bases from J; junction bases left unmatched: 7. The CDR3: CASSQRVAGVTDTQYF. DNA of the CDR3: TGTGCCAGCAGCCAGCGAGTAGCGGGAGTAACAGATACGCAGTATTTT.

The chain links TRBV27 to TRBJ2-2; TRBD2 matches 8 bases. Trimming removed 5 bases from V and 3 bases from J; junction bases left unmatched: 5. The CDR3 has 15 residues. Germline CDR1 and CDR2: MNHEY and SMNVEV (reference sequence). The CDR3 DNA reads TGTGCCAGCAGTCTTAGCGGGACCCACACCGGGGAGCTGTTTTTT. Its translation: CASSLSGTHTGELFF.

V is TRBV28 and J is TRBJ1-1; D might be TRBD1 (6 bases). There are 14 residues in the CDR3. The V and J ends lost 7 bases and 10 bases respectively, with 22 bases between them. CDR1 MDHEN and CDR2 SYDVKM come from the germline V gene. The CDR3 here is CASTPGAGVMGAFF. In DNA, the CDR3 is TGTGCCAGCACCCCCGGGGCAGGGGTCATGGGAGCTTTCTTT.

This rearrangement joins TRBV7-2 to TRBJ2-7; no reliable D call. The CDR3 is made up of 13 amino acids. Trimming cost V 5 bases and J 5 bases, with 13 bases left between them. Per germline, CDR1 SGHTA and CDR2 FQGNSA. CDR3 sequence (DNA): TGTGCCAGCAGCCGGGCCTTTAGGAACGAGCAGTACTTC. Its translation is CASSRAFRNEQYF.

Details on this clone: Other nucleotide sequences from this sample produce the same CDR3. V usage is TRBV11-3 and J usage is TRBJ2-7; D is uncertain. CDR3 length equals 12 residues. The germline V gene has CDR1 SGHNT and CDR2 YENEEA. The V and J ends lost 0 bases and 2 bases respectively, with 2 bases between them. CDR3 in DNA: TGTGCCAGCAGCTTAGACCCCTACGAGCAGTACGTC. It translates to CASSLDPYEQYV.